The clone carrying this T cell receptor (beta chain) turned up a few times. Antigen: not known. The data were taken from a study of human T cells and chemical hapten exposure. Time point described: healthy volunteer bleed at 6 weeks. Whole blood, unfractionated, served as the material for total RNA extraction. Original handling: Sequenced samples showed a median of approximately 100,000 TCRs each, with counts running from roughly 23,000 to 700,000. TCRdb redid the calling of the RACE reads with MiXCR, one entry per CDR3 protein. In this record, the V and J calls reflect TCRdb's handling and not the investigators' own analysis. The sample lists approximately 79,000 distinct CDR3 sequences; about 8.6% were seen once. The V and J ends lost 5 bases and 3 bases respectively, with 13 bases between them. This CDR3 is 14 amino acids long. Germline V gene data show CDR1 as LGHNA and CDR2 as YNFKEQ. Study outcomes and limitations: With regard to DPC sensitization, TCRs above 1 in 1000 frequency did not change.

The receptor's source is a male donor in good health. Some clones in this sample may be carry-over from other donors' samples. This chain uses TRBV4-2 with TRBJ1-1; the D gene is possibly TRBD1 (5 bases). Sequencing input: whole blood. In DNA form, the CDR3 reads TGTGCCAGCAGCTCACAGGTTCCGGACACTGAAGCTTTCTTT. Its protein is CASSSQVPDTEAFF.